Below are 25 T cell receptor beta chains sequenced from a single sample in a study of OX40 agonist ivuxolimab in advanced cancers. Profiling relied on immunoSEQ multiplex PCR, and the TCRdb table lists in-frame clones only, not all of them. This table holds 70,000 or so clones, around 91% found once. The sequencing used CD4+ or CD8+ T cells sorted from blood, collected in a trial of the OX40 agonist ivuxolimab. The receptors here all came from an adult with an advanced solid tumor such as melanoma, head and neck, liver or kidney cancer.

The chain joins TRBV28 to TRBJ2-3; D is perhaps TRBD2 (7 bases). The CDR3 has 15 amino acids. In germline, CDR1 is MDHEN, CDR2 SYDVKM. V was pared by 7 bases and J by 3 bases, with 17 bases between. Here the CDR3 DNA reads TGTGCCAGCATTCTGGGGGGCGGGAGAACAGATACGCAGTATTTT. Translating gives CASILGGGRTDTQYF.

The CDR3 nucleotides are TGTGCCAGCAGTGCCTACGGGCTTGCTAATGAAAAACTGTTTTTT. Protein sequence: CASSAYGLANEKLFF. V usage is TRBV6-1 and J usage is TRBJ1-4; D call uncertain. The CDR3 length is 15 residues. Trimming removed 4 bases at V and 3 bases at J, with 12 bases between. The germline V gene encodes CDR1 MNHNS and CDR2 SASEGT.

The V call is TRBV27, the J call TRBJ2-3, with TRBD2 identical over 9 bases. Germline CDR1 MNHEY, CDR2 SMNVEV (reference sequence). V gave up 4 bases and J gave up 5 bases; unmatched junction bases: 7. CDR3 size: 15 residues. As DNA, the CDR3 is TGTGCCAGCAGTTCGAGCGGGAGGCGGGGAGATACGCAGTATTTT. It is translated as CASSSSGRRGDTQYF.

The rearrangement uses TRBV6-6 and TRBJ2-5; possible D gene TRBD2, 5 bases. CDR3 length equals 14 residues. The germline V gene encodes CDR1 MNHNY and CDR2 SVGAGI (reference sequence). Trimming took off 2 bases at V and 2 bases at J, with 9 bases between the two ends. CDR3 region: CASSYQSGQETQYF. CDR3 sequence (DNA): TGTGCCAGCAGTTACCAATCGGGACAAGAGACCCAGTACTTC.

In this sample, this clone turned up once. The CDR3 loop is CASSSGSGNEKLFF. The CDR3 DNA is TGTGCCAGCAGCTCAGGGTCTGGTAATGAAAAACTGTTTTTT. The chain is built from TRBV7-2 and TRBJ1-4; maybe TRBD1 (5 bases). CDR1 SGHTA and CDR2 FQGNSA come from the germline V gene. This CDR3 is built from 14 residues. V was cut by 4 bases and J by 4 bases, with 10 bases left in between.

The genes are TRBV28 and TRBJ2-1; TRBD2 matches at 11 bases. CDR1 is MDHEN, CDR2 SYDVKM, per germline. The CDR3 contains 18 residues. Trimming took 5 bases from V and 0 from J; bases not matched to a gene: 9. The CDR3 region is CASSPLSGTSGSYNEQFF. In DNA, the CDR3 is TGTGCCAGCAGTCCCCTCTCGGGGACTAGCGGCTCCTACAATGAGCAGTTCTTC.

This chain joins TRBV19 and TRBJ2-1; weak D call: TRBD1 (6 bases). V lost 0 bases to trimming and J lost 9 bases, with 15 bases between them. Germline values: CDR1 LNHDA, CDR2 SQIVND (reference sequence). The CDR3 contains 15 residues. The CDR3 region is CASSIEGGAWGEQFF. The DNA of the CDR3 is TGTGCCAGTAGTATAGAAGGGGGTGCTTGGGGTGAGCAGTTCTTC.

The CDR3 loop reads CASRERGANTEAFF. DNA for the CDR3: TGTGCCAGCAGGGAAAGGGGGGCGAACACTGAAGCTTTCTTT. The rearrangement joins TRBV6-1 to TRBJ1-1; the D gene is possibly TRBD1 (6 bases). The CDR3 is made up of 14 amino acids. Germline V gives CDR1 MNHNS, CDR2 SASEGT. Between the trimmed V and J ends, which lost 6 bases and 1 base, there was a span of 12 bases.

This rearrangement joins TRBV9 to TRBJ1-2; TRBD1 aligns across 10 bases. V lost 3 bases, J lost 7 bases, and 6 bases stayed unmatched. Germline V gene lookup returns CDR1 SGDLS and CDR2 YYNGEE. The CDR3 has 14 amino acids. In DNA, the CDR3 is TGTGCCAGCAGCGCCCGACAGGGGGCAGGTGGCTACACCTTC. It yields the protein CASSARQGAGGYTF.

This clone is a singleton in its sample. The chain couples TRBV28 to TRBJ1-1; TRBD1 might be the D (5 bases). The CDR3 sequence is 15 residues long. Germline lookup yields CDR1 MDHEN and CDR2 SYDVKM. The V end was cut by 3 bases, the J end by 5 bases, with 16 bases between. This chain's CDR3 is CASSFLLWGRTEAFF. The CDR3 DNA sequence: TGTGCCAGCAGTTTTTTGTTGTGGGGACGAACTGAAGCTTTCTTT.

V and J are TRBV28 and TRBJ2-1, with D maybe TRBD2 (7 bases). Germline V gives CDR1 MDHEN, CDR2 SYDVKM. The CDR3 has 16 amino acids. Trimming stripped 6 bases from V and 3 bases from J, with 18 bases between. The DNA for the CDR3 is TGTGCCAGCAGGGGGGGGACGGGGGCAAACTACAATGAGCAGTTCTTC. Translating gives CASRGGTGANYNEQFF.

The rearrangement uses TRBV27 and TRBJ2-6, with D possibly TRBD1 on 6 matching bases. The CDR3 consists of 16 residues. CDR1 and CDR2 from the germline V gene are MNHEY and SMNVEV (reference sequence). V shed 6 bases and J shed 2 bases, with 14 bases lying between them. CDR3 sequence reads: CASSPEGVPGANVLTF. Written as DNA, the CDR3 is TGTGCCAGCAGCCCCGAGGGGGTCCCTGGGGCCAACGTCCTGACTTTC.

The gene calls are TRBV2 and TRBJ1-4; D is unresolved. Germline V lookup: CDR1 SNHLY, CDR2 FYNNEI. V was trimmed by 7 bases and J by 5 bases, leaving 11 bases between them. The CDR3 runs to 13 residues. The CDR3 coding sequence is TGTGCCAGCACCGACCACGGGAATGAAAAACTGTTTTTT. As protein: CASTDHGNEKLFF.

In its sample, this clone was seen once. The chain is built from TRBV7-9 and TRBJ2-1; 8 nucleotides match TRBD2. The CDR3 loop spans 16 amino acids. V gave up 0 bases and J gave up 9 bases; unmatched junction bases: 10. The V gene's germline CDR1 is SEHNR and CDR2 FQNEAQ (reference sequence). This CDR3 is CASSLAREAGVIEQFF. In nucleotides, the CDR3 is TGTGCCAGCAGCTTAGCTCGGGAAGCGGGAGTAATTGAGCAGTTCTTC.

CDR3 coding DNA: TGTGCCAGCAGCTTAAAACGGACCATCACAGATACGCAGTATTTT. Its protein is CASSLKRTITDTQYF. The chain links TRBV7-2 to TRBJ2-3; D unclear. Trimming stripped 2 bases from V and 2 bases from J, with 11 bases between. The CDR3 is 15 residues long. CDR1 is SGHTA, CDR2 FQGNSA, per germline. The whole variable domain, remainder taken from reference TRBV7-2 and TRBJ2-3, is GAGVSQSPSNKVTEKGKDVELRCDPISGHTALYWYRQSLGQGLEFLIYFQGNSAPDKSGLPSDRFSAERTGGSVSTLTIQRTQQEDSAVYLCASSLKRTITDTQYFGPGTRLTVL.

The genes are TRBV2 and TRBJ1-5; weak D call: TRBD1 (5 bases). The CDR3 sequence is 13 residues long. V lost 4 bases to trimming and J lost 4 bases, with 8 bases between them. CDR1 and CDR2 (germline): SNHLY, FYNNEI. In DNA form, the CDR3 reads TGTGCCAGCAGTGTTGACAGAAATCAGCCCCAGCATTTT. Residues: CASSVDRNQPQHF.

The chain uses TRBV5-5 and TRBJ1-5; 7 bases agree with TRBD1. The V segment lost 4 bases and the J segment 3 bases; nucleotides outside the gene matches: 4. Germline CDR1 SGHKS, CDR2 YYEKEE (reference sequence). CDR3 length: 14 amino acids. The CDR3 nucleotides are TGTGCCAGCAGCACCGGACAGGTCAATCAGCCCCAGCATTTT. Protein: CASSTGQVNQPQHF.

The J gene is TRBJ2-7, the V gene TRBV28, with 7 bases matching TRBD1. The germline V gene encodes CDR1 MDHEN and CDR2 SYDVKM. The CDR3 is 15 amino acids. Trimming cost V 4 bases and J 2 bases; bases outside gene matches: 8. In DNA form, the CDR3 reads TGTGCCAGCAGTTGGCCCGGGACAGTGGCCTACGAGCAGTACTTC. Its translation is CASSWPGTVAYEQYF.

The rearrangement links TRBV15 to TRBJ2-5; TRBD1 agrees at 8 bases. Germline loops: CDR1 LNHNV, CDR2 YYDKDF (reference sequence). V dropped 1 base and J dropped 5; count of bases not matched to a gene: 6. This CDR3 has 15 residues. CDR3 protein: CATSRGPDREETQYF. CDR3 coding DNA: TGTGCCACCAGCAGAGGACCGGACAGGGAGGAGACCCAGTACTTC.

V and J are TRBV28 and TRBJ2-4; D call uncertain. This CDR3 contains 11 residues. The germline CDR1 and CDR2 sequences are MDHEN and SYDVKM. Trimming took off 6 bases at V and 9 bases at J, with 9 bases between the two ends. The CDR3 coding sequence is TGTGCCAGCAGCCAAGAGTTCATTCAGTACTTC. This encodes CASSQEFIQYF.

This chain connects TRBV9 to TRBJ2-5; 8 nucleotides align to TRBD1. J lost 1 base, V lost 7 bases, and 6 bases had no gene match. This CDR3 is built from 14 residues. Germline V gene data show CDR1 as SGDLS and CDR2 as YYNGEE. The CDR3 protein is CASGQGNLQETQYF. The DNA of the CDR3 is TGTGCCAGCGGACAGGGCAACCTCCAAGAGACCCAGTACTTC.

The chain uses TRBV27 and TRBJ2-7; D might be TRBD1 (6 bases). This CDR3 region has 14 residues. Trimming shortened V by 2 bases and J by 2 bases, and 10 bases separated the two germline ends. Germline CDR1 reads MNHEY; CDR2 reads SMNVEV (reference sequence). The chain's CDR3 is CASSLPGHTYEQYF. The CDR3 nucleotides are TGTGCCAGCAGTTTACCGGGACACACCTACGAGCAGTACTTC.

This chain joins TRBV10-3 and TRBJ1-2; maybe TRBD1 (5 bases). The CDR3 runs to 14 residues. CDR1 is ENHRY, CDR2 SYGVKD, per germline. Trimming pared 6 bases from V and 4 bases from J, leaving 15 bases between. Here the CDR3 DNA reads TGTGCCATCAGACACGGGACCGACGCCTATGGCTACACCTTC. Its translation is CAIRHGTDAYGYTF.

The V call is TRBV27, the J call TRBJ2-5; 7 bases fit TRBD2. The end of the DNA aligns better with TRBJ2-7, so the J call may be wrong. The CDR3 loop spans 14 amino acids. Germline CDR1 MNHEY, CDR2 SMNVEV (reference sequence). Written as DNA, the CDR3 is TGTGCCAGCAGTTTAGGCGGGAGTAGGGACGAGCAGTACTTC. Translated, it gives CASSLGGSRDEQYF.

The gene calls are TRBV9 and TRBJ1-4; D is unresolved. Trimming removed 0 bases at V and 0 bases at J, with 9 bases between. Germline loops: CDR1 SGDLS, CDR2 YYNGEE. The CDR3 extends over 16 amino acids. This CDR3 is CASSVGADPTNEKLFF. DNA of the CDR3: TGTGCCAGCAGCGTAGGAGCAGACCCAACTAATGAAAAACTGTTTTTT.